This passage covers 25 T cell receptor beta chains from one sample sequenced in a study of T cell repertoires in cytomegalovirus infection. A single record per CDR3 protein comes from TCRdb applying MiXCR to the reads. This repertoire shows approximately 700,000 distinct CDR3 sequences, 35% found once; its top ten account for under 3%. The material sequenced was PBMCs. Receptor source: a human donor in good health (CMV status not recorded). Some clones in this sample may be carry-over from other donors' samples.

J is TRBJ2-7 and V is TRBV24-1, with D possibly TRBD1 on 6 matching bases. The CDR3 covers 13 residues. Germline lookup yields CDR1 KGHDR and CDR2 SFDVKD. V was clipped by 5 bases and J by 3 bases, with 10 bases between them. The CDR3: CATSGGLSYEQYF. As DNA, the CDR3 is TGTGCCACCAGTGGGGGGCTGAGCTACGAGCAGTACTTC.

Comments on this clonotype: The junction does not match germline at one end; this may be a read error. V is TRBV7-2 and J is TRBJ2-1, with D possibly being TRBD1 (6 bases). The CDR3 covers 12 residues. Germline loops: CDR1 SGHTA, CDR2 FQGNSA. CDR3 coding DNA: TGTGCAAGCAGCTTCGGGGCCAGGGGACAGTTCTTC. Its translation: CASSFGARGQFF.

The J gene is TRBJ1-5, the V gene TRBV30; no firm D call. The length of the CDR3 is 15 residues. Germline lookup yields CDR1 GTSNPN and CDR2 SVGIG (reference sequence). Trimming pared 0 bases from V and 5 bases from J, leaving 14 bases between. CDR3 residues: CAWSVRGRGDQPQHF. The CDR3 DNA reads TGTGCCTGGAGTGTACGTGGCCGAGGTGATCAGCCCCAGCATTTT.

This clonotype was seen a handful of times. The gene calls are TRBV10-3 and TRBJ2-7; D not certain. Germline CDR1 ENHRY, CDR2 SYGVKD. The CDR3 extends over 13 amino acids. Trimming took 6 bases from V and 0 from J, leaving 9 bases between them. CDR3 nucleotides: TGTGCCATCAGGCGCCTTAGCTCCTACGAGCAGTACTTC. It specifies CAIRRLSSYEQYF.

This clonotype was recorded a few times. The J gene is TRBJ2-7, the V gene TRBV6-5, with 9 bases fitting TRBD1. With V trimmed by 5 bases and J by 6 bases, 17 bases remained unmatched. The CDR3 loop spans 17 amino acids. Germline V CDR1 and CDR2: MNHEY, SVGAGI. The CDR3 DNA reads TGTGCCAGCAGTCTGCGGGACAGGGCATTTCTTGGGGCCGAGCAGTACTTC. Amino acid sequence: CASSLRDRAFLGAEQYF.

CDR3 residues: CASSLVKAGLARETQYF. The CDR3 DNA reads as TGTGCCAGCAGCTTAGTAAAAGCGGGACTAGCAAGAGAGACCCAGTACTTC. This rearrangement joins TRBV7-6 to TRBJ2-5; TRBD2 aligns across 9 bases. Trimming at V came to 1 base and at J to 4 bases, leaving 10 bases not matched to a gene. The germline gives CDR1 SGHVS, CDR2 FNYEAQ. The CDR3 has 17 residues.

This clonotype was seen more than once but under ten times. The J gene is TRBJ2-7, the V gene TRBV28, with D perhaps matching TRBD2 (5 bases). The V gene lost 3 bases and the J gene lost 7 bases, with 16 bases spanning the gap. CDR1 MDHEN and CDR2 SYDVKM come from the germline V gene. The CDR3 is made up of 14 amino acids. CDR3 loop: CASSLPADYWEQYF. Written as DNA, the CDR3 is TGTGCCAGCAGTTTGCCAGCGGATTACTGGGAGCAGTACTTC.

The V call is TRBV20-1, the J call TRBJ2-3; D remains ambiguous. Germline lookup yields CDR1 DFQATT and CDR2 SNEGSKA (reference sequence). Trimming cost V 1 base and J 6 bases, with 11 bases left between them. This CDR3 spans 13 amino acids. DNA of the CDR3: TGCAGTGCTAGAGTCGCAGATAAGGATACGCAGTATTTT. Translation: CSARVADKDTQYF.

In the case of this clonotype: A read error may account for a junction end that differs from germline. The CDR3 loop is CASSNMDGCF. CDR3 nucleotide sequence: TGTGCCAGCAGTAATATGGACGGATGTTTT. V usage is TRBV25-1 and J usage is TRBJ1-3; D unclear. Germline CDR1 MGHDK, CDR2 SYGVNS. CDR3 length equals 10 residues.

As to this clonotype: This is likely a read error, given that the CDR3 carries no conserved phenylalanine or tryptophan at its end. CDR3 protein: CASSEGLAGFNEQFL. The CDR3 DNA follows: TGTGCCAGCAGTGAGGGACTAGCGGGGTTCAATGAGCAGTTCTTA. The genes are TRBV2 and TRBJ2-1; 13 positions agree with TRBD2. The CDR3 consists of 15 residues. Germline loops: CDR1 SNHLY, CDR2 FYNNEI. The trim removed 3 bases at V and 6 bases at J, leaving 2 bases unmatched.

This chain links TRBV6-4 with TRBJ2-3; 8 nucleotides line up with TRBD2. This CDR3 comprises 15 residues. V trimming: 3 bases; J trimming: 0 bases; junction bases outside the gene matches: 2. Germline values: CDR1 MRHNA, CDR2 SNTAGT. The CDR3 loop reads CASSEIAGSTDTQYF. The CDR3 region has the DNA TGTGCCAGCAGTGAAATAGCGGGGAGCACAGATACGCAGTATTTT.

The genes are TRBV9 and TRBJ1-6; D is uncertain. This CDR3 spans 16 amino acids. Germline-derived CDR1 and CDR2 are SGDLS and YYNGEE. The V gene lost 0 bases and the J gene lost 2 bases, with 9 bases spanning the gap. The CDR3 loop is CASSVGVRAYNSPLHF. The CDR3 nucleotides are TGTGCCAGCAGCGTAGGGGTTCGCGCCTATAATTCACCCCTCCACTTT.

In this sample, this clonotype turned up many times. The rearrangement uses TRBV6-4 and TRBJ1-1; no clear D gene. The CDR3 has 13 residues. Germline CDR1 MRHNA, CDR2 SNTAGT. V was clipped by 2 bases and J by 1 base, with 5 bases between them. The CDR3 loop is CASSDRENTEAFF. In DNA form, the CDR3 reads TGTGCCAGCAGTGACAGGGAGAACACTGAAGCTTTCTTT.

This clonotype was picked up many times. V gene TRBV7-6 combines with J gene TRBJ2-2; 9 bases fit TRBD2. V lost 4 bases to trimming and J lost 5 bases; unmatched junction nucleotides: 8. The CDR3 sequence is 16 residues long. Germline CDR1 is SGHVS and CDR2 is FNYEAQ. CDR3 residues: CASSYGSGSGTGELFF. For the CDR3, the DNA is TGTGCCAGCAGCTATGGTAGCGGGAGCGGTACCGGGGAGCTGTTTTTT.

CDR3 protein: CASSDGQLGAFF. CDR3 bases: TGTGCCAGCAGCGATGGACAGCTCGGAGCTTTCTTT. The V and J genes are TRBV5-4 and TRBJ1-1; D is possibly TRBD1 (6 bases). From germline, CDR1 is SGHNT and CDR2 YYREEE (reference sequence). This CDR3 has 12 residues. Trimming shortened V by 4 bases and J by 10 bases, and 14 bases separated the two germline ends.

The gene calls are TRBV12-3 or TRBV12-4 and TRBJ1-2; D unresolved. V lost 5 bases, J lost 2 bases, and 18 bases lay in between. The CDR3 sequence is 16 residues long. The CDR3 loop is CASSPHPPRPNYGYTF. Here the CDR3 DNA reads TGTGCCAGCAGTCCCCATCCCCCCAGGCCGAACTATGGCTACACCTTC.

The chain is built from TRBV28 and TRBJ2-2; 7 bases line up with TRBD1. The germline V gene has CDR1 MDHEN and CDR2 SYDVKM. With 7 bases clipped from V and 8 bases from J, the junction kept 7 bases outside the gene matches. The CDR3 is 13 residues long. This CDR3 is CASTYRGVGELFF. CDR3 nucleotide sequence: TGTGCCAGCACGTACAGGGGCGTAGGGGAGCTGTTTTTT.

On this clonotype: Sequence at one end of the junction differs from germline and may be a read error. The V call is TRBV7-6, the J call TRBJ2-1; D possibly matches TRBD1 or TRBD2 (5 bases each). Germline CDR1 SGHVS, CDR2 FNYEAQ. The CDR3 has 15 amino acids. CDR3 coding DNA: TGTGCCAGAAGCTCACGGGACGGAACCTACAATGAGCAGTTCTTC. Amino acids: CARSSRDGTYNEQFF. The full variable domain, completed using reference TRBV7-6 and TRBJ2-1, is GAGVSQSPRYKVTKRGQDVALRCDPISGHVSLYWYRQALGQGPEFLTYFNYEAQQDKSGLPNDRFSAERPEGSISTLTIQRTEQRDSAMYRCARSSRDGTYNEQFFGPGTRLTVL.

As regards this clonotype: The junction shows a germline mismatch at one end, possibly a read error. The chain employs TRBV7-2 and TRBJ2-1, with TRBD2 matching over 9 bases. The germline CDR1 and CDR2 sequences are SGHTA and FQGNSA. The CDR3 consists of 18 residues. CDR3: CASRLVGGGRASYNEQFF. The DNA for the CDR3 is TGTGCCAGCAGATTAGTCGGGGGCGGGAGGGCCTCCTACAATGAGCAGTTCTTC.

DNA for the CDR3: TGTGCTAGTGGCGACGGGATGGCTGAAGCTTTCTTT. This sequence encodes CASGDGMAEAFF. This chain links TRBV12-5 with TRBJ1-1; D not resolved. CDR1 and CDR2 from the germline V gene are LGHNT and FRNRAP. Trimming left V 6 bases short and J 6 bases short, with 11 bases between. This CDR3 comprises 12 residues.

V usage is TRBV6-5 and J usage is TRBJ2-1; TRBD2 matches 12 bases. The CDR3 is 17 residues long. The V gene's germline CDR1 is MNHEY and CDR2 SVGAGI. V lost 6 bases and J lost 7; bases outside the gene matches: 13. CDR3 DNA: TGTGCCAGCAGCCCCAAAGGGCCTAGCGGGAGGGGAAATGAGCAGTTCTTC. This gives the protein CASSPKGPSGRGNEQFF.

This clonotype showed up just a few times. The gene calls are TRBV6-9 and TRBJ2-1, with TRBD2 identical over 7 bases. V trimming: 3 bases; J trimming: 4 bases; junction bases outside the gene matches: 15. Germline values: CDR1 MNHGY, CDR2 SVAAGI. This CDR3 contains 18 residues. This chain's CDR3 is CASSYPEGSRETYNEQFF. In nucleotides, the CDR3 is TGTGCCAGCAGTTACCCCGAGGGTTCGCGGGAGACTTACAATGAGCAGTTCTTC.

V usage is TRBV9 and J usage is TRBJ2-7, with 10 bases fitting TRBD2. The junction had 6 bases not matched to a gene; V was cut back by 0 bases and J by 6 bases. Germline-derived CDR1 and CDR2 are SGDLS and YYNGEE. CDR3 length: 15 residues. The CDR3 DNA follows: TGTGCCAGCAGCGTAGCTAGCGGGAGTTTTATCGAGCAGTACTTC. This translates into CASSVASGSFIEQYF.

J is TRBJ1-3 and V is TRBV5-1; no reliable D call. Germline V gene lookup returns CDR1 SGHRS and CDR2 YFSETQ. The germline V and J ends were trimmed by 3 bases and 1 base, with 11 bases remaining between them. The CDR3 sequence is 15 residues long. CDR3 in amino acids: CASSSLSASGNTIYF. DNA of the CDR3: TGCGCCAGCAGCTCCCTTTCTGCTTCTGGAAACACCATATATTTT.

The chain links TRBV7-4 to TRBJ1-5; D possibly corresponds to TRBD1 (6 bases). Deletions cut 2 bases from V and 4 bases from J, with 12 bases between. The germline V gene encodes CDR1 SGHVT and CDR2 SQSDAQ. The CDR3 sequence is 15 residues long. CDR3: CASSLSGGPNQPQHF. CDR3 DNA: TGTGCCAGCAGCTTATCCGGGGGGCCTAATCAGCCCCAGCATTTT.